These 13 T cell receptor beta chains were sequenced from one sample in a study of blood T cells in healthy people across ages. Alongside a J-beta primer mix, a sample-barcoded 5' primer served in a second PCR lasting 7 to 11 cycles. TCRdb independently ran MiXCR on the 5' RACE reads; one entry per CDR3 protein. The sample consists of more than 650,000 distinct CDR3 sequences, about 26% of them appearing once. Another study also made use of these data, one on T cells of mothers and their children.

Specimen: blood. These receptors were obtained from a boy aged 5-17 years in good health.

This clonotype was picked up a small number of times. This sequence joins TRBV4-1 and TRBJ2-5, with D maybe TRBD2 (7 bases). Germline V lookup: CDR1 MGHRA, CDR2 YSYEKL. The CDR3 loop spans 18 amino acids. Trimming removed 4 bases at V and 5 bases at J, with 26 bases between. The DNA of the CDR3 is TGCGCCAGCAGCCCCAGGCGGTCGGGGGGCCCCAATTGGGAGACCCAGTACTTC. Encoded protein: CASSPRRSGGPNWETQYF.

This clonotype was seen at least ten times. The rearrangement joins TRBV2 to TRBJ2-4; TRBD2 is a possible D gene (6 bases). From germline, CDR1 is SNHLY and CDR2 FYNNEI. The CDR3 consists of 14 residues. The V end lost 7 bases, the J end lost 5 bases, and 15 bases lay between the germline ends. CDR3 protein: CASTEGPGENIQYF. CDR3 bases: TGTGCCAGCACCGAAGGGCCGGGGGAAAACATTCAGTACTTC.

The chain uses TRBV20-1 and TRBJ1-2; 9 bases match TRBD1. V lost 6 bases, J lost 8 bases, and 4 bases stayed unmatched. The CDR3 covers 11 residues. The V gene's germline CDR1 is DFQATT and CDR2 SNEGSKA (reference sequence). The CDR3 is CSAETGGGYTF. CDR3 bases: TGCAGTGCGGAAACAGGGGGCGGCTACACCTTC.

The CDR3 reads CASSPRGDAEAFF. Written as DNA, the CDR3 is TGTGCCAGCTCACCACGCGGGGACGCTGAAGCTTTCTTT. The chain couples TRBV18 to TRBJ1-1, with D possibly matching TRBD1 (5 bases). Germline CDR1 is KGHSH and CDR2 is LQKENI. This CDR3 has 13 residues. V lost 1 base and J lost 6, with 9 bases in between.

The genes are TRBV7-9 and TRBJ2-1, with 8 bases matching TRBD1. J gave up 0 bases and V 8 bases, and 12 bases lay outside the gene matches. CDR1 and CDR2 from the germline V gene are SEHNR and FQNEAQ (reference sequence). This CDR3 is built from 17 residues. DNA of the CDR3: TGTGCCAGCTGCATTGGACAGGGCCCCAGCTCCTACAATGAGCAGTTCTTC. Its protein product is CASCIGQGPSSYNEQFF. Using reference TRBV7-9 and TRBJ2-1 for the parts outside the CDR3, the full variable domain is DTGVSQNPRHKITKRGQNVTFRCDPISEHNRLYWYRQTLGQGPEFLTYFQNEAQLEKSRLLSDRFSAERPKGSFSTLEIQRTEQGDSAMYLCASCIGQGPSSYNEQFFGPGTRLTVL.

The chain joins TRBV6-5 to TRBJ2-7; TRBD2 agrees at 9 bases. The DNA end favors TRBJ2-5, so the J call may be wrong. The CDR3 runs 15 residues. Germline V lookup: CDR1 MNHEY, CDR2 SVGAGI. DNA of the CDR3: TGTGCCAGCAGTTACCTGACTAGCGGACAAGAGACCCAGTACTTC. It specifies CASSYLTSGQETQYF.

The rearrangement uses TRBV7-9 and TRBJ2-1; a weak D match, TRBD1 (6 bases). Per germline, CDR1 SEHNR and CDR2 FQNEAQ (reference sequence). With 5 bases removed from V and 6 bases from J, the gap between germline ends came to 14 bases. CDR3 length: 14 amino acids. CDR3 sequence (DNA): TGTGCCAGCAGCCGGGCGGACAGCCTCAATGAGCAGTTCTTC. Protein sequence: CASSRADSLNEQFF.

The CDR3 DNA is TGTGCCATCAGTAAAACCGGGACAGTAGTCTACGAGCAGTACTTC. Translation gives CAISKTGTVVYEQYF. The chain links TRBV10-3 to TRBJ2-7; 7 bases line up with TRBD1. This CDR3 region has 15 residues. The germline V gene has CDR1 ENHRY and CDR2 SYGVKD. Losses at the gene ends were 5 bases for V and 3 bases for J; bases not matched to a gene: 10.

The chain couples TRBV4-2 to TRBJ2-5; TRBD1 is a possible D gene (6 bases). Looked up from germline, CDR1 is LGHNA and CDR2 is YNFKEQ. V lost 2 bases to trimming and J lost 5 bases, with 15 bases between them. This CDR3 comprises 15 residues. The CDR3 sequence is CASSQTGQQGETQYF. The DNA for the CDR3 is TGTGCCAGCAGCCAAACCGGTCAGCAGGGGGAGACCCAGTACTTC.

This rearrangement joins TRBV7-9 to TRBJ2-1; D call uncertain. V gave up 3 bases and J gave up 5 bases, with 11 bases separating them. CDR1 is SEHNR, CDR2 FQNEAQ, per germline (reference sequence). The CDR3 sequence is 14 residues long. The chain's CDR3 is CASSLNGQNNEQFF. DNA of the CDR3: TGTGCCAGCAGCTTGAACGGGCAGAACAATGAGCAGTTCTTC.

This clonotype was counted only a few times. The V and J genes are TRBV3-1 and TRBJ2-1, with a tentative D call TRBD1 (6 bases). Trimming took off 3 bases at V and 2 bases at J, with 11 bases between the two ends. CDR3 length: 15 residues. Per the germline V gene, CDR1 is LGHDT and CDR2 is YNNKEL (reference sequence). The chain's CDR3 is CASSQGQRTYNEQFF. The DNA of the CDR3 is TGTGCCAGCAGCCAGGGACAACGGACCTACAATGAGCAGTTCTTC.

This clonotype was observed a handful of times. The V gene is TRBV6-5, the J gene TRBJ2-4, with D possibly TRBD2 on 6 matching bases. Trimming took off 7 bases at V and 5 bases at J, with 15 bases between the two ends. Germline lookup yields CDR1 MNHEY and CDR2 SVGAGI. The CDR3 has 14 residues. The CDR3: CASTSGDRENIQYF. CDR3 sequence (DNA): TGTGCCAGCACTTCGGGGGACCGGGAAAACATTCAGTACTTC.

This chain connects TRBV28 to TRBJ1-1; maybe TRBD1 (6 bases). Trimming shortened V by 7 bases and J by 1 base, and 13 bases separated the two germline ends. Germline loops: CDR1 MDHEN, CDR2 SYDVKM. CDR3 size: 14 residues. CDR3 loop: CASMPQGKNTEAFF. The DNA of the CDR3 is TGTGCCAGCATGCCTCAGGGGAAGAACACTGAAGCTTTCTTT.